This T cell receptor beta chain was sequenced for a study of vaccination effects on CD4 cells after COVID-19. About the study: Relative to the second dose, post-vaccine samples were obtained a median of 72 days later.

The trim removed 2 bases at V and 7 bases at J, leaving 6 bases unmatched. Per germline, CDR1 SGDLS and CDR2 YYNGEE. This CDR3 is built from 13 residues. The ViraFEST assay expanded antigen-specific CD4+ T cells with viral peptide pools before sequencing. The culture ran for about eleven days before CD4+ T cells were isolated. Two doses of BNT162b2 or mRNA-1273 vaccine were administered to participants. Vaccinees lacked prior SARS-CoV-2 infection and tested negative for nucleocapsid antibodies. Only in-frame clones appear in the TCRdb table, and some are missing; sequencing was by immunoSEQ multiplex PCR. This sample carries about 32,000 clones, 72% of them seen once, and the ten largest clones take approximately 12%. About this clone: Antigen unknown.

Study-wide points: Clones arising from infection and from vaccination showed marked clonal contraction late after vaccination.

The TCR originated in a human donor who received a COVID-19 vaccine. The sample was CD4+ T cells from PBMCs cultured with HCoV-229E spike peptides, taken after COVID-19 vaccination. This sequence joins TRBV9 and TRBJ2-7, with 7 bases fitting TRBD2. CDR3 in DNA: TGTGCCAGCAGCGTCGACTCGGGGGGAGAGCAGTACTTC. It codes for CASSVDSGGEQYF.